These 7 T cell receptor beta chains originate from one sample sequenced in a study of follicular helper T cells after annual influenza vaccination. Clones were read by immunoSEQ multiplex PCR, and TCRdb kept only the in-frame ones, dropping some. The sample holds about 11,000 clones, roughly four fifths seen once. Source: CXCR5- memory CD4+ T cells sorted from blood, taken 6 weeks after influenza vaccination. The receptors come from an adult who received the influenza vaccine.

This rearrangement joins TRBV11-2 to TRBJ2-1; 11 bases are shared with TRBD2. The CDR3 consists of 17 residues. Germline-derived CDR1 and CDR2 are SGHAT and FQNNGV. The J segment lost 4 bases and the V segment lost 6 bases, leaving 11 bases of the junction unmatched. The CDR3 DNA reads TGTGCCAGCAGTCTAGGGCGGGGACTAGCGGAATACAATGAGCAGTTCTTC. Translation gives CASSLGRGLAEYNEQFF.

This clone was observed once. The chain carries TRBV4-1 and TRBJ1-4, with D unresolved. The CDR3 is made up of 14 amino acids. Germline values: CDR1 MGHRA, CDR2 YSYEKL. The V end lost 4 bases, the J end lost 7 bases, and 13 bases lay between the germline ends. As DNA, the CDR3 is TGCGCCAGCAGCCGGACGTTCCTCATTGAAAAACTGTTTTTT. It yields the protein CASSRTFLIEKLFF.

This clone was seen just once. The rearrangement links TRBV6-5 to TRBJ1-1; 9 positions agree with TRBD1. This CDR3 has 15 amino acids. The trim removed 6 bases at V and 4 bases at J, leaving 9 bases unmatched. Germline V lookup: CDR1 MNHEY, CDR2 SVGAGI. CDR3 protein: CASRLSGQGITEAFF. The CDR3 nucleotides read TGTGCCAGCAGACTCTCGGGACAGGGAATCACTGAAGCTTTCTTT.

J is TRBJ2-3 and V is TRBV10-3; 11 bases are shared with TRBD2. With V trimmed by 6 bases and J by 4 bases, 6 bases remained unmatched. Germline V gene lookup returns CDR1 ENHRY and CDR2 SYGVKD. The CDR3 totals 15 residues. DNA for the CDR3: TGTGCCATCAGCCTCGTAGCGGGAGGGCCAGATACGCAGTATTTT. Translation: CAISLVAGGPDTQYF.

The chain couples TRBV28 to TRBJ2-7, with 7 nucleotides matching TRBD1. V lost 7 bases to trimming and J lost 2 bases; unmatched junction nucleotides: 8. The V gene's germline CDR1 is MDHEN and CDR2 SYDVKM. This CDR3 comprises 14 residues. The CDR3 DNA reads TGTGCCAGCAAACCTGGGACAGACACCTACGAGCAGTACTTC. Its protein is CASKPGTDTYEQYF.

The rearrangement links TRBV6-1 to TRBJ1-4, with 9 bases aligning to TRBD1. The germline V gene has CDR1 MNHNS and CDR2 SASEGT. This CDR3 spans 14 amino acids. The ends lost 7 bases at V and 7 bases at J; junction bases unmatched: 7. The CDR3 bases are TGTGCCAGCAAAAAACAGGGGGCCGTTGAAAAACTGTTTTTT. This encodes CASKKQGAVEKLFF.

The V and J genes are TRBV19 and TRBJ2-2, with no clear D. V lost 7 bases, J lost 5 bases, and 17 bases lay in between. Looked up from germline, CDR1 is LNHDA and CDR2 is SQIVND (reference sequence). CDR3 length equals 15 residues. In DNA, the CDR3 is TGTGCCAGTAACCCACTCCAATTGGGTACCGGGGAGCTGTTTTTT. Amino acids: CASNPLQLGTGELFF.